The clone carrying this T cell receptor beta chain was detected only once. Only in-frame clones appear in the TCRdb table, and some are missing; sequencing was by immunoSEQ multiplex PCR. The data show fewer than 130,000 clones, about 90% seen once. This sample stems from a study of blood T cell repertoires in COVID-19. Study-wide background: T cells, B-cell-depleted T cells, or PBMCs supplied cDNA or gDNA.

This CDR3 spans 18 amino acids. CDR1 is SGHAT, CDR2 FQNNGV, per germline. With 5 bases clipped from V and 5 bases from J, the junction kept 18 bases outside the gene matches. This TCR came from a human donor in a cohort sampled during active COVID-19. V is TRBV11-2 and J is TRBJ2-5, with 9 bases that match TRBD1. The sequencing sample was made of peripheral blood. CDR3 sequence: CASSAPETGGISAETQYF. As DNA, the CDR3 is TGTGCCAGCAGCGCGCCAGAGACAGGGGGTATCTCCGCGGAGACCCAGTACTTC.